Listed below are T cell receptor beta chains from one sample, sequenced in a study of blood T cells in healthy people across ages. TCRdb used MiXCR to reprocess the 5' RACE reads, holding one entry per CDR3 protein. Of about 580,000 distinct CDR3 sequences listed, around 50% are singletons. The specimen sequenced was blood. The receptors derive from an elderly man in good health. The CDR3 runs from the conserved cysteine through the conserved F or W. Each record gives: J gene, D gene, V gene, clone size, CDR3 protein, CDR3 DNA. D genes are given only for firm matches. Some rows have no size entry. The others give once, few or many, or a class for an expanded clone.

>TRBJ2-3|TRBD2|TRBV7-2|few
CASSLGASGVTDTQYF
TGTGCCAGCAGCTTAGGGGCCAGCGGGGTCACAGATACGCAGTATTTT
>TRBJ1-6|TRBD1|TRBV27|few
CASSFRDRNSPLHF
TGTGCCAGCAGTTTCCGGGACAGAAATTCACCCCTCCACTTT
>TRBJ2-5|TRBD2|TRBV29-1|-
CSWSASGNNEQYF
TGCAGCTGGTCGGCTAGCGGAAACAATGAGCAGTACTTC
>TRBJ2-7|TRBD1|TRBV6-2/TRBV6-3|few
CASIFGQGRSYEQYF
TGTGCCAGCATCTTTGGACAGGGTAGATCCTACGAGCAGTACTTC
>TRBJ1-2|-|TRBV6-5|-
CASSDGANYGYTF
TGTGCCAGCAGTGACGGCGCAAACTATGGCTACACCTTC
>TRBJ2-7|TRBD2|TRBV20-1|-
CSAGGTSASSYEQYF
TGCAGTGCGGGGGGGACTAGCGCCTCCTCCTACGAGCAGTACTTC
>TRBJ2-7|-|TRBV12-3/TRBV12-4|once
CASSLATIAYEQYF
TGTGCCAGCAGTTTAGCCACTATTGCCTACGAGCAGTACTTC
>TRBJ2-1|TRBD2|TRBV6-5|many
CASSERGPYNEQFF
TGTGCCAGCAGCGAGCGGGGCCCCTACAATGAGCAGTTCTTC
>TRBJ1-1|-|TRBV5-1|-
CASSVEVDTEAFF
TGCGCCAGCAGCGTGGAGGTGGACACTGAAGCTTTCTTT
>TRBJ2-5|TRBD2|TRBV28|-
CASSSLAGIEKTQYF
TGTGCCAGCAGTAGTCTAGCGGGAATCGAGAAGACCCAGTACTTC
>TRBJ2-1|TRBD2|TRBV7-9|few
CASSFSVLAGGTDEQFF
TGTGCCAGCAGCTTTTCCGTATTAGCGGGAGGGACGGATGAGCAGTTCTTC
>TRBJ2-3|-|TRBV20-1|-
CSARDVEGWGTDTQYF
TGCAGTGCTAGAGACGTGGAGGGGTGGGGCACAGATACGCAGTATTTT
>TRBJ2-3|-|TRBV28|-
CASSIGADTDTQYF
TGTGCCAGCAGTATTGGGGCCGATACAGATACGCAGTATTTT
>TRBJ2-1|TRBD2|TRBV15|few
CATSREGGSSYNEQFF
TGTGCCACCAGCAGAGAGGGCGGGAGCTCCTACAATGAGCAGTTCTTC
>TRBJ1-5|-|TRBV28|-
CASSWGASNQPQHF
TGTGCCAGCAGTTGGGGAGCTAGCAATCAGCCCCAGCATTTT
>TRBJ2-7|-|TRBV27|-
CASSLVAAAVAYEQYF
TGTGCCAGCAGTTTAGTGGCGGCGGCTGTTGCCTACGAGCAGTACTTC
>TRBJ1-5|-|TRBV4-1|-
CASSQEGDSRIGPQHF
TGCGCCAGCAGCCAAGAAGGGGACTCCCGCATTGGGCCCCAGCATTTT
>TRBJ2-5|-|TRBV7-2|-
CASSFRRWSGQETQYF
TGTGCCAGCAGCTTCCGCAGGTGGTCCGGGCAAGAGACCCAGTACTTC
>TRBJ2-7|-|TRBV7-2|-
CASSLEWYGAASYEQYF
TGTGCCAGCAGCTTAGAATGGTACGGGGCTGCCTCCTACGAGCAGTACTTC
>TRBJ2-5|-|TRBV3-1|-
CASSPVRETQYF
TGTGCCAGCAGCCCAGTACGAGAGACCCAGTACTTC
>TRBJ1-4|-|TRBV7-2|-
CASSKIRGANEKLFF
TGTGCCAGCAGCAAAATCAGGGGCGCTAATGAAAAACTGTTTTTT
>TRBJ2-7|-|TRBV12-3/TRBV12-4|-
CASSLEALHQYF
TGTGCCAGCAGTTTAGAAGCCCTCCACCAGTACTTC
>TRBJ1-4|-|TRBV4-2|-
CASSLSLAGANEKLFF
TGTGCCAGCAGCCTTAGTTTGGCCGGGGCTAATGAAAAACTGTTTTTT
>TRBJ2-3|-|TRBV2|-
CASRKGEGTDTQYF
TGTGCCAGCCGAAAGGGGGAGGGCACAGATACGCAGTATTTT
>TRBJ2-3|-|TRBV5-1|many
CASSTGSTDTQYF
TGCGCCAGCAGCACGGGAAGCACAGATACGCAGTATTTT
>TRBJ1-4|-|TRBV4-3|-
CASSPMGQVNEKLFF
TGCGCCAGCAGCCCAATGGGGCAGGTGAATGAAAAACTGTTTTTT
>TRBJ2-4|TRBD1|TRBV6-6|-
CASGSTGGEAKNIQYF
TGTGCCAGCGGCTCCACAGGGGGAGAGGCCAAAAACATTCAGTACTTC
>TRBJ2-5|TRBD2|TRBV20-1|few
CSASPGLAGGSETQYF
TGCAGTGCTTCTCCCGGACTAGCGGGAGGATCAGAGACCCAGTACTTC
>TRBJ2-3|-|TRBV7-2|few
CASSLTGRDTQYF
TGTGCCAGCAGTCTAACAGGGCGGGATACGCAGTATTTT
>TRBJ2-1|-|TRBV30|-
CAWSQGGYNERFF
TGTGCCTGGAGTCAGGGAGGCTACAATGAGCGGTTCTTC
>TRBJ1-2|-|TRBV5-1|-
CASSLASAATNYGYTF
TGCGCCAGCAGCTTGGCCAGTGCAGCGACTAACTATGGCTACACCTTC
>TRBJ2-3|-|TRBV29-1|-
CSVPVGDTQYF
TGCAGCGTTCCAGTTGGAGATACGCAGTATTTT
>TRBJ2-7|-|TRBV10-3|once
CAITPGYPVYEQYF
TGTGCCATCACTCCGGGATATCCAGTCTACGAGCAGTACTTC
>TRBJ1-1|-|TRBV2|-
CASSEVSGVGRTEAFF
TGTGCCAGCAGTGAAGTCTCTGGAGTGGGTAGGACTGAAGCTTTCTTT
>TRBJ2-1|TRBD2|TRBV6-4|many
CASSANPGTSIGEQFF
TGTGCCAGCAGTGCCAATCCCGGGACTAGCATTGGTGAGCAGTTCTTC
>TRBJ2-7|TRBD1|TRBV7-9|many
CASSQTGGDYEQYF
TGTGCCAGCAGTCAAACAGGGGGCGACTACGAGCAGTACTTC
>TRBJ2-1|TRBD2|TRBV6-5|once
CASSYSMLAGANEQFF
TGTGCCAGCAGTTACTCGATGCTAGCGGGAGCCAATGAGCAGTTCTTC